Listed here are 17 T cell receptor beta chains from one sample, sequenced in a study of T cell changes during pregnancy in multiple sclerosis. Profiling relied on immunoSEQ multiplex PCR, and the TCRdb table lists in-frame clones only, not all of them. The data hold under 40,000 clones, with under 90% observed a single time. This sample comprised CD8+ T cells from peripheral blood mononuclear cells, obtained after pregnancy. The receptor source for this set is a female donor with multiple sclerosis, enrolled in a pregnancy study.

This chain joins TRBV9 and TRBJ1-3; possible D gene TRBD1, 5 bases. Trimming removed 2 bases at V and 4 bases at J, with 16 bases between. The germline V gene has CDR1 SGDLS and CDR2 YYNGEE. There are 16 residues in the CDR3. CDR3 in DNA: TGTGCCAGCAGCGTGGATGACAGCGGGTCAGGAAACACCATATATTTT. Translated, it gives CASSVDDSGSGNTIYF.

The CDR3 protein is CASSSQAGTGRQETQYF. The CDR3 region has the DNA TGTGCCAGCAGCTCTCAAGCGGGGACTGGGAGGCAAGAGACCCAGTACTTC. The chain is built from TRBV7-9 and TRBJ2-5; 7 positions match TRBD2. The CDR3 has 17 residues. With V trimmed by 4 bases and J by 2 bases, 13 bases remained unmatched. Germline V gene data show CDR1 as SEHNR and CDR2 as FQNEAQ (reference sequence).

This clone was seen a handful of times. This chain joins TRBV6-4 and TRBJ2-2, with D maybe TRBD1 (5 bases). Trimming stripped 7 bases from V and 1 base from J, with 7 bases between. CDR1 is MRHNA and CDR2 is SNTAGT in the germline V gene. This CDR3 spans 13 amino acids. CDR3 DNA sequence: TGTGCCAGCACCGACAGGAACACCGGGGAGCTGTTTTTT. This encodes CASTDRNTGELFF.

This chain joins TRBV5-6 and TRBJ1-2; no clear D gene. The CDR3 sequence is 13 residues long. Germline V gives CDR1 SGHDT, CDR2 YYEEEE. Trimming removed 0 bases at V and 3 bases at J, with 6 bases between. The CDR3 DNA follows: TGTGCCAGCAGCTTGGACAGCTACTATGGCTACACCTTC. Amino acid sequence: CASSLDSYYGYTF.

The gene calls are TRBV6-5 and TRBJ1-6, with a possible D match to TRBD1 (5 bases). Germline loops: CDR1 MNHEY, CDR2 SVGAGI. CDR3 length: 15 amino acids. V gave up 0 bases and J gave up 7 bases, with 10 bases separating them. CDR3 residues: CASSYSGEENSPLHF. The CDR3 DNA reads TGTGCCAGCAGTTACTCAGGGGAAGAGAATTCACCCCTCCACTTT.

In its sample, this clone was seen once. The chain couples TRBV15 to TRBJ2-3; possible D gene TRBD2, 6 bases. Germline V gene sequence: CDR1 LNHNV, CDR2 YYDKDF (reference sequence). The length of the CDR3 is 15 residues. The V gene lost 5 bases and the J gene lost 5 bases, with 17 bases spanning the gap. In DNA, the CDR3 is TGTGCCACCAGCCCAGTGGGGGGAGCCGGAGATACGCAGTATTTT. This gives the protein CATSPVGGAGDTQYF.

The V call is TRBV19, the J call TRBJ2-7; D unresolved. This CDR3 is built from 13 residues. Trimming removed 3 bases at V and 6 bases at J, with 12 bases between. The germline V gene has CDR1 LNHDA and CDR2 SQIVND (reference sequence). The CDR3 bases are TGTGCCAGTAGTATTGGGCAGGTGGGCGAGCAGTACTTC. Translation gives CASSIGQVGEQYF.

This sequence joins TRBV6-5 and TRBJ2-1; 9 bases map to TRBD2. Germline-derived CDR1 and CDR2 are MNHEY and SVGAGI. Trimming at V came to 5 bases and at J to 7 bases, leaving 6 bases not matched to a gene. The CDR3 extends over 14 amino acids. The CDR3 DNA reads TGTGCCAGCAGTGCGGGGGGGCGGTTGAATGAGCAGTTCTTC. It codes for CASSAGGRLNEQFF.

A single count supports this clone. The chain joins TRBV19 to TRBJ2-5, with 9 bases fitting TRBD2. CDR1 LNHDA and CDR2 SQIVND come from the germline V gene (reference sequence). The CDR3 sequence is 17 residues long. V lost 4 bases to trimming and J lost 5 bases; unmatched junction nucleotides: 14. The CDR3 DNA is TGTGCCAGTAGTACCCGCCGGCGCGGGGGGGCCGGCGAGACCCAGTACTTC. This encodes CASSTRRRGGAGETQYF.

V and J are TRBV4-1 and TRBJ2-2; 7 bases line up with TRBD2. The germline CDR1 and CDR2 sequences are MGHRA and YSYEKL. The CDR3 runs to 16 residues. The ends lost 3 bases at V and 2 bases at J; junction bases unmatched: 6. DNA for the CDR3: TGCGCCAGCAGCCAGGTTGGGGGGGTAAACACCGGGGAGCTGTTTTTT. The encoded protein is CASSQVGGVNTGELFF.

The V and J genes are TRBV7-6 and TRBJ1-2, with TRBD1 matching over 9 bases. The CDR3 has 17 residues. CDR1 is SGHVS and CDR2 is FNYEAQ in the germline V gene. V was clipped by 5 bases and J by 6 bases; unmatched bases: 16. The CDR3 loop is CASSLMGQGAVGDGYTF. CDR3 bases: TGTGCCAGCAGCCTAATGGGACAGGGAGCGGTTGGAGATGGCTACACCTTC.

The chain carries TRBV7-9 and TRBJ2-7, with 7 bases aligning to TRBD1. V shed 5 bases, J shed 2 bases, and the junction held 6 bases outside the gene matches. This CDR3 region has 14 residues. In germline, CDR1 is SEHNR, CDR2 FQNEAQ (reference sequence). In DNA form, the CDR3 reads TGTGCCAGCAGCCCTGCGACAGGGCCCTACGAGCAGTACTTC. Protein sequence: CASSPATGPYEQYF.

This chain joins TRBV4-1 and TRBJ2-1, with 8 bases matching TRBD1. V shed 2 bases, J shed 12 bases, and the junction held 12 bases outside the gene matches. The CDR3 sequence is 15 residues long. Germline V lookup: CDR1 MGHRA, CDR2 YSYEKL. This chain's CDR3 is CASSQIEWSGTGQFF. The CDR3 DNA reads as TGCGCCAGCAGCCAAATCGAGTGGTCCGGGACAGGGCAGTTCTTC.

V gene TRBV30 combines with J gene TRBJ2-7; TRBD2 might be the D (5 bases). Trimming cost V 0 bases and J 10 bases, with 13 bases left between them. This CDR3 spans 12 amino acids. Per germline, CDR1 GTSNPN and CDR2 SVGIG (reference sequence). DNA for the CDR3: TGTGCCTGGAGTGTCCTCCGGGGAGAACAGTACTTC. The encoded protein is CAWSVLRGEQYF.

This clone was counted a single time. The CDR3, as DNA: TGTGCCAGCAGCCCAGAGGGTCGCCTCTACTACGAGCAGTACTTC. Translated, it gives CASSPEGRLYYEQYF. The chain is built from TRBV5-6 and TRBJ2-7; the D gene is possibly TRBD2 (5 bases). This CDR3 is 15 amino acids long. V shed 4 bases and J shed 3 bases, with 17 bases lying between them. Germline assignment: CDR1 SGHDT and CDR2 YYEEEE. Together with reference TRBV5-6 and TRBJ2-7, the CDR3 gives the full variable domain: DAGVTQSPTHLIKTRGQQVTLRCSPKSGHDTVSWYQQALGQGPQFIFQYYEEEERQRGNFPDRFSGHQFPNYSSELNVNALLLGDSALYLCASSPEGRLYYEQYFGPGTRLTVT.

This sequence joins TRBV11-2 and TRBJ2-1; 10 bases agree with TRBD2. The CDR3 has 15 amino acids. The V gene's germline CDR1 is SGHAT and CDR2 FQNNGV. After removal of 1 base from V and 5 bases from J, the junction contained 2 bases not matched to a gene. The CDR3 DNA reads TGTGCCAGCAGCTTAGCAGCGGGGGGGAACAATGAGCAGTTCTTC. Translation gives CASSLAAGGNNEQFF.

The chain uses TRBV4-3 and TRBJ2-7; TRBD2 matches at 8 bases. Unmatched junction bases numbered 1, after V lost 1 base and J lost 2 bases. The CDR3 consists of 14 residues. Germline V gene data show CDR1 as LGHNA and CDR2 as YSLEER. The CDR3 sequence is CASSQGRGAYEQYF. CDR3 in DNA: TGCGCCAGCAGCCAAGGGCGGGGGGCCTACGAGCAGTACTTC.